The 28 T cell receptor beta chains below were found in one sample sequenced in a study of cytomegalovirus exposure and HLA in healthy donors. Amplification used 60 Vbeta primers and 13 Jbeta primers. Using immunoSEQ multiplex PCR, the repertoire was profiled, and TCRdb retains in-frame clones only, with some absent. The sample carries 170,000 or so clones, less than 90% recorded once. The sequenced sample was PBMCs. The receptors stem from a man in his late teens or twenties in good health and CMV-seronegative.

This clone was seen a single time. The chain couples TRBV11-2 to TRBJ2-1; TRBD1 might be the D (5 bases). The V end lost 4 bases, the J end lost 4 bases, and 8 bases lay between the germline ends. This CDR3 contains 13 residues. The germline gives CDR1 SGHAT, CDR2 FQNNGV. The chain's CDR3 is CASSSTEYNEQFF. CDR3 in DNA: TGTGCCAGCAGCTCGACAGAGTACAATGAGCAGTTCTTC.

On this clone itself: Compared with germline, one end of the junction differs, possibly owing to a read error. The rearrangement joins TRBV19 to TRBJ1-1, with 8 bases lining up with TRBD1. Germline values: CDR1 LNHDA, CDR2 SQIVND (reference sequence). This CDR3 region has 14 residues. CDR3 coding DNA: TGTGCCAGCAGTAAGGGACAGGAGGGCACTGAAGCTTTCTTT. Encoded protein: CASSKGQEGTEAFF.

The V call is TRBV5-4, the J call TRBJ1-1; D is ambiguous. Per germline, CDR1 SGHNT and CDR2 YYREEE (reference sequence). This CDR3 spans 14 amino acids. V was pared by 0 bases and J by 4 bases, with 10 bases between. For the CDR3, the DNA is TGTGCCAGCAGCTTGGAGGCAGCGGGCACTGAAGCTTTCTTT. This sequence encodes CASSLEAAGTEAFF. Variable domain in full (rest from reference TRBV5-4 and TRBJ1-1): ETGVTQSPTHLIKTRGQQVTLRCSSQSGHNTVSWYQQALGQGPQFIFQYYREEENGRGNFPPRFSGLQFPNYSSELNVNALELDDSALYLCASSLEAAGTEAFFGQGTRLTVV.

V gene TRBV18 combines with J gene TRBJ2-1; TRBD1 matches 9 bases. The germline CDR1 and CDR2 sequences are KGHSH and LQKENI. J gave up 3 bases and V 2 bases, and 5 bases lay outside the gene matches. The CDR3 has 16 amino acids. CDR3 region: CASSPTQGARYNEQFF. In DNA, the CDR3 is TGTGCCAGCTCACCAACACAGGGGGCCCGCTACAATGAGCAGTTCTTC.

This clone was seen more than once but under ten times. Other DNA sequences in the sample encode the same CDR3. V is TRBV6-4 and J is TRBJ2-3; D is undetermined. Germline CDR1 MRHNA, CDR2 SNTAGT. The V gene lost 6 bases and the J gene lost 0 bases, with 7 bases spanning the gap. This CDR3 contains 13 residues. The CDR3 loop is CASSSSSTDTQYF. CDR3 DNA sequence: TGTGCCAGCAGCTCCTCTAGCACAGATACGCAGTATTTT.

The chain recombines TRBV28 with TRBJ1-1, with D possibly being TRBD1 (5 bases). Germline V gives CDR1 MDHEN, CDR2 SYDVKM. This CDR3 region has 15 residues. V lost 1 base and J lost 2, with 11 bases in between. CDR3 region: CASSLSRGYNTEAFF. CDR3 nucleotides: TGTGCCAGCAGTTTATCAAGGGGCTATAACACTGAAGCTTTCTTT.

The rearrangement joins TRBV19 to TRBJ2-7; TRBD2 might be the D (7 bases). The V end lost 5 bases, the J end lost 5 bases, and 16 bases lay between the germline ends. Germline CDR1 LNHDA, CDR2 SQIVND (reference sequence). CDR3 length equals 14 residues. DNA for the CDR3: TGTGCCAGTAGTCCTGGTTGGGGGGGCGACGAGCAGTACTTC. Amino acid sequence: CASSPGWGGDEQYF.

The V and J genes are TRBV9 and TRBJ1-3; D might be TRBD1 (5 bases). This CDR3 is built from 17 residues. Germline V gene lookup returns CDR1 SGDLS and CDR2 YYNGEE. Trimming stripped 4 bases from V and 0 bases from J, with 17 bases between. The CDR3 here is CASSIDSSLLSGNTIYF. The CDR3 DNA reads TGTGCCAGCAGCATCGACAGCTCCCTTCTCTCTGGAAACACCATATATTTT.

This chain links TRBV5-4 with TRBJ2-1; TRBD1 matches at 9 bases. This CDR3 region has 15 residues. The germline V gene encodes CDR1 SGHNT and CDR2 YYREEE (reference sequence). The V gene end was trimmed by 4 bases and the J gene end by 12 bases; junction bases not matched to a gene: 14. The CDR3 region is CASSAGQGGMGVQFF. The CDR3, as DNA: TGTGCCAGCAGCGCGGGACAGGGTGGGATGGGGGTGCAGTTCTTC.

The V call is TRBV19, the J call TRBJ1-2; 9 bases fit TRBD1. This CDR3 region has 13 residues. CDR1 is LNHDA, CDR2 SQIVND, per germline (reference sequence). Germline trimming cut 7 bases from V and 8 bases from J; bases unmatched to any gene: 8. CDR3 bases: TGTGCCAGTACCCTACAGGGGGCGGGAGGCTACACCTTC. It specifies CASTLQGAGGYTF.

The chain is built from TRBV5-6 and TRBJ1-5; 8 bases fit TRBD1. This CDR3 contains 14 residues. The V segment lost 0 bases and the J segment 4 bases; nucleotides outside the gene matches: 0. Germline CDR1 reads SGHDT; CDR2 reads YYEEEE. The CDR3 sequence: CASSLGTGNQPQHF. For the CDR3, the DNA is TGTGCCAGCAGCTTGGGGACAGGGAATCAGCCCCAGCATTTT.

This clone showed up just a few times. The V and J genes are TRBV9 and TRBJ2-3, with 14 bases identical to TRBD2. After removal of 4 bases from V and 5 bases from J, the junction contained 12 bases not matched to a gene. CDR1 SGDLS and CDR2 YYNGEE come from the germline V gene. The CDR3 is 18 amino acids. The CDR3 bases are TGTGCCAGCAGCCCCCGACTAGCGGGAGGGCTAGAGGGAGATACGCAGTATTTT. The encoded protein is CASSPRLAGGLEGDTQYF.

CDR3 region: CASSLAVGTDTQYF. CDR3 nucleotide sequence: TGTGCCAGCAGCTTAGCCGTAGGCACAGATACGCAGTATTTT. The chain recombines TRBV5-4 with TRBJ2-3, with D unclear. Germline loops: CDR1 SGHNT, CDR2 YYREEE (reference sequence). Trimming cost V 2 bases and J 1 base, with 8 bases left between them. The CDR3 runs 14 residues.

V usage is TRBV10-3 and J usage is TRBJ2-2, with D possibly being TRBD1 (6 bases). The V gene's germline CDR1 is ENHRY and CDR2 SYGVKD. The CDR3 totals 17 residues. The V end lost 0 bases, the J end lost 3 bases, and 14 bases lay between the germline ends. CDR3 nucleotide sequence: TGTGCCATCAGTGAGTCGGTCCCAGGGGATTACACCGGGGAGCTGTTTTTT. It translates to CAISESVPGDYTGELFF.

V gene TRBV7-2 combines with J gene TRBJ2-3; 16 bases are shared with TRBD2. The germline gives CDR1 SGHTA, CDR2 FQGNSA. The CDR3 runs to 17 residues. The V and J ends lost 4 bases and 3 bases, in that order; junction bases with no gene match: 4. The CDR3 DNA reads as TGTGCCAGCAGCTCGCAGGGACTAGCGGGAGGGACAGATACGCAGTATTTT. Translation: CASSSQGLAGGTDTQYF.

The chain's CDR3 is CASSEDNYEQYF. CDR3 nucleotides: TGTGCCAGCAGTGAAGACAACTACGAGCAGTACTTC. V is TRBV2 and J is TRBJ2-7; D is unclear. The CDR3 has 12 amino acids. The V gene lost 1 base and the J gene lost 3 bases, with 4 bases spanning the gap. Germline V gene lookup returns CDR1 SNHLY and CDR2 FYNNEI.

The chain couples TRBV27 to TRBJ2-5; 9 bases agree with TRBD2. This CDR3 comprises 15 residues. The germline gives CDR1 MNHEY, CDR2 SMNVEV (reference sequence). V lost 4 bases to trimming and J lost 3 bases; unmatched junction nucleotides: 6. CDR3 residues: CASSSWTSAEETQYF. CDR3 nucleotides: TGTGCCAGCAGTTCGTGGACTAGCGCCGAAGAGACCCAGTACTTC.

The J gene is TRBJ1-5, the V gene TRBV19; D unresolved. Germline CDR1 and CDR2: LNHDA and SQIVND (reference sequence). Trimming took 5 bases from V and 6 from J, leaving 23 bases between them. The CDR3 is 17 residues long. The CDR3 DNA reads TGTGCCAGTAGTCCCGACGAGGCAGTCCACCCTCCTCAGCCCCAGCATTTT. It encodes CASSPDEAVHPPQPQHF.

The rearrangement joins TRBV2 to TRBJ1-2, with 7 bases identical to TRBD1. This CDR3 is built from 14 residues. Germline CDR1 and CDR2: SNHLY and FYNNEI. Trimming at V came to 6 bases and at J to 3 bases, leaving 7 bases not matched to a gene. Here the CDR3 DNA reads TGTGCCAGCAGATCGACAGGGAAGGACTATGGCTACACCTTC. This sequence encodes CASRSTGKDYGYTF.

J is TRBJ1-1 and V is TRBV12-5, with D tentatively TRBD1 (5 bases). V was cut by 6 bases and J by 1 base, with 12 bases left in between. CDR1 is LGHNT, CDR2 FRNRAP, per germline. CDR3 length equals 14 residues. This CDR3 reads CASGVTTGNTEAFF. In nucleotides, the CDR3 is TGTGCTAGTGGGGTTACTACAGGGAACACTGAAGCTTTCTTT. The full variable domain, completed using reference TRBV12-5 and TRBJ1-1, is DARVTQTPRHKVTEMGQEVTMRCQPILGHNTVFWYRQTMMQGLELLAYFRNRAPLDDSGMPKDRFSAEMPDATLATLKIQPSEPRDSAVYFCASGVTTGNTEAFFGQGTRLTVV.

The chain uses TRBV7-3 and TRBJ2-3; 11 nucleotides align to TRBD1. The CDR3 contains 15 residues. Looked up from germline, CDR1 is SGHTA and CDR2 is FQGTGA. J gave up 5 bases and V 5 bases, and 6 bases lay outside the gene matches. CDR3: CASSRTGGSEDTQYF. CDR3 in DNA: TGTGCCAGCAGCCGGACAGGGGGCTCGGAAGATACGCAGTATTTT.

In this sample, this clone turned up a few times. CDR3 protein: CASSPRGLSSPNGYTF. As DNA, the CDR3 is TGTGCCAGTAGTCCTAGGGGGCTGTCGTCCCCCAATGGCTACACCTTC. The chain employs TRBV19 and TRBJ1-2; 7 nucleotides agree with TRBD1. The CDR3 length is 16 residues. Germline V gives CDR1 LNHDA, CDR2 SQIVND (reference sequence). V dropped 5 bases and J dropped 6; count of bases not matched to a gene: 15.

The chain is built from TRBV19 and TRBJ2-5, with D perhaps TRBD1 (5 bases). CDR1 and CDR2 from the germline V gene are LNHDA and SQIVND (reference sequence). The CDR3 runs to 14 residues. The germline V and J ends were trimmed by 10 bases and 2 bases, with 17 bases remaining between them. Written as DNA, the CDR3 is TGTGCCACCTCCTCGGACACGACTCAAGAGACCCAGTACTTC. Protein: CATSSDTTQETQYF. The full variable domain, in which reference TRBV19 and TRBJ2-5 provide the parts outside the CDR3, is DGGITQSPKYLFRKEGQNVTLSCEQNLNHDAMYWYRQDPGQGLRLIYYSQIVNDFQKGDIAEGYSVSREKKESFPLTVTSAQKNPTAFYLCATSSDTTQETQYFGPGTRLLVL.

The chain links TRBV5-1 to TRBJ2-7, with TRBD1 as a possible D gene (5 bases). The CDR3 consists of 15 residues. Germline CDR1 is SGHRS and CDR2 is YFSETQ. V lost 2 bases and J 7 bases, leaving 19 bases between the germline ends. The CDR3 reads CASSLIDRKKTEQYF. In DNA form, the CDR3 reads TGCGCCAGCAGCTTAATCGACAGAAAGAAGACGGAGCAGTACTTC.

This clone was detected once. This chain links TRBV9 with TRBJ2-7, with TRBD1 matching over 9 bases. V gave up 0 bases and J gave up 5 bases; unmatched junction bases: 6. Germline CDR1 reads SGDLS; CDR2 reads YYNGEE. This CDR3 is built from 15 residues. The DNA of the CDR3 is TGTGCCAGCAGCGTAGCTGGGGACAGGGTCCACGAGCAGTACTTC. Amino acid sequence: CASSVAGDRVHEQYF.

The chain is built from TRBV7-6 and TRBJ2-2, with 8 bases that match TRBD1. V gave up 5 bases and J gave up 9 bases; unmatched junction bases: 5. CDR3 size: 13 residues. Germline assignment: CDR1 SGHVS and CDR2 FNYEAQ. CDR3 nucleotides: TGTGCCAGCAGCCCGAGGACAGGGTGGGAGCTGTTTTTT. Translating gives CASSPRTGWELFF.

This chain links TRBV9 with TRBJ2-2, with 9 bases matching TRBD1. The trim removed 3 bases at V and 6 bases at J, leaving 9 bases unmatched. From germline, CDR1 is SGDLS and CDR2 YYNGEE. The length of the CDR3 is 16 residues. Written as DNA, the CDR3 is TGTGCCAGCAGCGCCCCGGGACAGGGAATTGCCGGGGAGCTGTTTTTT. It translates to CASSAPGQGIAGELFF.

This chain links TRBV28 with TRBJ2-1; 11 nucleotides align to TRBD2. Looked up from germline, CDR1 is MDHEN and CDR2 is SYDVKM. The CDR3 is 18 amino acids. V was pared by 3 bases and J by 5 bases, with 12 bases of the junction left unmatched. The CDR3 protein is CASSFGQVLAGVDNEQFF. The CDR3 nucleotides read TGTGCCAGCAGTTTCGGGCAGGTACTAGCGGGAGTCGACAATGAGCAGTTCTTC.